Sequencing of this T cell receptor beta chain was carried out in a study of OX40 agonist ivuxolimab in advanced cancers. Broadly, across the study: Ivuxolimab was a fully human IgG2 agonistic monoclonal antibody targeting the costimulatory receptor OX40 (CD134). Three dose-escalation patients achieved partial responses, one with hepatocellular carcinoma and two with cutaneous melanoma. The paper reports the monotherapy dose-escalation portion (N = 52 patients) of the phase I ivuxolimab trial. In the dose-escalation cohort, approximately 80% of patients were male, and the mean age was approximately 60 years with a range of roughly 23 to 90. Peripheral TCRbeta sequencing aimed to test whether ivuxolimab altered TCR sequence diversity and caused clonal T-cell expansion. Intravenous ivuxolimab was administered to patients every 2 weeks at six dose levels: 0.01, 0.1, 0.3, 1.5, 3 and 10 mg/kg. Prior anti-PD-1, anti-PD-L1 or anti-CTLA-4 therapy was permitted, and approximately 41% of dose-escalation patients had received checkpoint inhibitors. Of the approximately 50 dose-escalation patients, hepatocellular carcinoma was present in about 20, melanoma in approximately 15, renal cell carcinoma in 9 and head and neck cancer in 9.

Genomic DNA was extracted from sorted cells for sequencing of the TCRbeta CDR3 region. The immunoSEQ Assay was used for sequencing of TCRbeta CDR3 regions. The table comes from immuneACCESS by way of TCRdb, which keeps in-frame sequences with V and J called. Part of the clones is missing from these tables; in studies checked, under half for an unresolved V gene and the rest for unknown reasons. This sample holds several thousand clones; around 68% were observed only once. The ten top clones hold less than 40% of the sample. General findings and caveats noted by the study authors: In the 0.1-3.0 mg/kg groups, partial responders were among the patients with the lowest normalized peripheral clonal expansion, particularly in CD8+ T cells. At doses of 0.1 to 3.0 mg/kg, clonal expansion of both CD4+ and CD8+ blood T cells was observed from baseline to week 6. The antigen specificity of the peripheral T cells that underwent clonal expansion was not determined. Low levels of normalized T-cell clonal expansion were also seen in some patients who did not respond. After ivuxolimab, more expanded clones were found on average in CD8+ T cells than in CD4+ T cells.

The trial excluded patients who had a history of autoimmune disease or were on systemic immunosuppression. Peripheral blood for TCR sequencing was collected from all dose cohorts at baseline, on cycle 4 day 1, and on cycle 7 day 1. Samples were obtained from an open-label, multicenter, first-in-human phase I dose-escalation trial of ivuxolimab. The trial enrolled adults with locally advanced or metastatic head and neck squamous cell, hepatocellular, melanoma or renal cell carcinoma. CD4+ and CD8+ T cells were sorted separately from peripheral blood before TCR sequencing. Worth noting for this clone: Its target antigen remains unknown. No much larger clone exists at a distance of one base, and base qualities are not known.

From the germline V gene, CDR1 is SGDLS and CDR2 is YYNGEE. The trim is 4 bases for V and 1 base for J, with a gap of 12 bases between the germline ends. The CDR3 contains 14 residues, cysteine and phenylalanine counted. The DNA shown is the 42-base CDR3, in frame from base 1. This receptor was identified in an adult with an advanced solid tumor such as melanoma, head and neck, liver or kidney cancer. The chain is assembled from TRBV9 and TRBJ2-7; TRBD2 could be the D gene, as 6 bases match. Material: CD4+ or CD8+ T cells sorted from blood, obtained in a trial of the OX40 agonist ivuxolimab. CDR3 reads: CASSPGGESYEQYF. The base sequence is TGTGCCAGCAGCCCCGGAGGGGAATCCTACGAGCAGTACTTC.